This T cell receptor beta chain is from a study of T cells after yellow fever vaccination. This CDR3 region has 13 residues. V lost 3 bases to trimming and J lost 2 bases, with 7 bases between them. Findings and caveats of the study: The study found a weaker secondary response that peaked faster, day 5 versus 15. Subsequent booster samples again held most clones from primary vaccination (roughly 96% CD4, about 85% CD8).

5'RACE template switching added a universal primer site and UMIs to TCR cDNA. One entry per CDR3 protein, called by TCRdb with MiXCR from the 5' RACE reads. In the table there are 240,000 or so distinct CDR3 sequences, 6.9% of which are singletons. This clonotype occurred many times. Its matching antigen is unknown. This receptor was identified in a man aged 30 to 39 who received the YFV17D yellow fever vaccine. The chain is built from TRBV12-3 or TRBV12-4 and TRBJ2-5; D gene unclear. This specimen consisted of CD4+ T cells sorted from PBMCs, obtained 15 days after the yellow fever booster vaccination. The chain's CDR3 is CASSFFRQETQYF. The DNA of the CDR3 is TGTGCCAGCAGTTTTTTCAGACAAGAGACCCAGTACTTC.